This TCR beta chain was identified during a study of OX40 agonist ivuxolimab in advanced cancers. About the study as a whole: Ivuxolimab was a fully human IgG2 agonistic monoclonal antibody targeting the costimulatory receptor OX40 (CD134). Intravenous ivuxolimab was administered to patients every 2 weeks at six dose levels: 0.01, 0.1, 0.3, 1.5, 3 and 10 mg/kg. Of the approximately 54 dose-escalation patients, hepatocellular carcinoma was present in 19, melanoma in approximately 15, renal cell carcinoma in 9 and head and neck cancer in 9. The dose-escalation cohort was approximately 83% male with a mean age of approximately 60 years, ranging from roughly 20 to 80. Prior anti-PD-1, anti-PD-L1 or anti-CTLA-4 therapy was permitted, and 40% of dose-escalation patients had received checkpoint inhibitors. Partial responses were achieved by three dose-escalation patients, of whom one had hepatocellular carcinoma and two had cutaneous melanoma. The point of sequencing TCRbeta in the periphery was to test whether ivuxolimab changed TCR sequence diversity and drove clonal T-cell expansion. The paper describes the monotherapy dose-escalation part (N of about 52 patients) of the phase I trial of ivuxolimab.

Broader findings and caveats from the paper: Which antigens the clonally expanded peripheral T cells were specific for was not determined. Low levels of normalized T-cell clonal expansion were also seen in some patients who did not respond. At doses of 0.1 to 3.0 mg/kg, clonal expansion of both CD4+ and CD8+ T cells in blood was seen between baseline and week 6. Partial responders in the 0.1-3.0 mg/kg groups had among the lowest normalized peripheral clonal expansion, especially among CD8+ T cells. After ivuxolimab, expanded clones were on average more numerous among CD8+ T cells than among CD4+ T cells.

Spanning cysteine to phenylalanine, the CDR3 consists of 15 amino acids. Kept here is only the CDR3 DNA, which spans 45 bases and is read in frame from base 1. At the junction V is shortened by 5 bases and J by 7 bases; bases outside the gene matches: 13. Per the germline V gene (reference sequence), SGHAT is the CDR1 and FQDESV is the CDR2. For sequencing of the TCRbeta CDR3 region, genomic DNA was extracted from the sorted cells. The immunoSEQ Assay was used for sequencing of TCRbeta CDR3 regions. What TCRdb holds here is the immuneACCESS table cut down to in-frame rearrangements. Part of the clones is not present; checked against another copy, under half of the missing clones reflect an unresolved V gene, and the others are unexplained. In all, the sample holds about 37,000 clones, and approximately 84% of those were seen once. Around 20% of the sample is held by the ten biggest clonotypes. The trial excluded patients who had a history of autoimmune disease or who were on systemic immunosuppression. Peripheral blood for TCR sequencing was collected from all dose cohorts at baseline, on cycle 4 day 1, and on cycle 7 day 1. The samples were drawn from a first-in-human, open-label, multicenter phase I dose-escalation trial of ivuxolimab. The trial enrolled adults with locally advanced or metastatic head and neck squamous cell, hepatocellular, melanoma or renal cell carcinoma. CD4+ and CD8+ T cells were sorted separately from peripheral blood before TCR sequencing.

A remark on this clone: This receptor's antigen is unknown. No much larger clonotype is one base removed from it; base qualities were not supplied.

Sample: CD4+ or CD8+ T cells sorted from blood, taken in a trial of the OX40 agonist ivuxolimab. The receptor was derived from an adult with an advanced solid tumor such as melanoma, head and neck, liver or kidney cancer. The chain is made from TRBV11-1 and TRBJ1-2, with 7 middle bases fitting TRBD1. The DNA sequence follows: TGTGCCAGCAGCCATCCCGACAGGGTTCTTACTGGCTACACCTTC. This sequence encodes CASSHPDRVLTGYTF.